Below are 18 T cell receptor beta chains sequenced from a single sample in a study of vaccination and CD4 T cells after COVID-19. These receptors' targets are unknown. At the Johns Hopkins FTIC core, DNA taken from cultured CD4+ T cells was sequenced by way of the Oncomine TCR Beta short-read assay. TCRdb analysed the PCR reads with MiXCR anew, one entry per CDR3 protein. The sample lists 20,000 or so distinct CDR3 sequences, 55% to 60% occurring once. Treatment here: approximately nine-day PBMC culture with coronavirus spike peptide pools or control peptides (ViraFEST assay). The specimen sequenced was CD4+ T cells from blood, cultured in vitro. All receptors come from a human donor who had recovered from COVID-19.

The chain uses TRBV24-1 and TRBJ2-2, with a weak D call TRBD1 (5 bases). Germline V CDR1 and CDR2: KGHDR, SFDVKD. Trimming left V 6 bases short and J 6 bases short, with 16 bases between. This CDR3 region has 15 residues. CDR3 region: CATSTFTQGPGELFF. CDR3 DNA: TGTGCCACCAGTACTTTTACTCAGGGCCCCGGGGAGCTGTTTTTT.

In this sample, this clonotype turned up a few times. CDR3 nucleotides: TGTGCCAGCAGTTACGAACAGGGGTCCTACGAGCAGTACTTC. Its protein is CASSYEQGSYEQYF. The J gene is TRBJ2-7, the V gene TRBV6-5, with 7 bases identical to TRBD1. CDR1 is MNHEY and CDR2 is SVGAGI in the germline V gene. J was trimmed by 1 base and V by 2 bases; bases with no gene match: 2. There are 14 residues in the CDR3.

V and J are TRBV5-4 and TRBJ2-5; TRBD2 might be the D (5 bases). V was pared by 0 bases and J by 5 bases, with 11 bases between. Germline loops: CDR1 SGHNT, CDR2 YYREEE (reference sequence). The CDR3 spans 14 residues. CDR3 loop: CASSLGGARETQYF. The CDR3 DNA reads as TGTGCCAGCAGCTTGGGGGGAGCTAGGGAGACCCAGTACTTC.

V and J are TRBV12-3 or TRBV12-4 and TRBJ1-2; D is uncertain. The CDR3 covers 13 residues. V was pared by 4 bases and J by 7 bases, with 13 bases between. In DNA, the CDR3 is TGTGCCAGCAGTTCGGCAGCTCCTCTTGGCTACACCTTC. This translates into CASSSAAPLGYTF.

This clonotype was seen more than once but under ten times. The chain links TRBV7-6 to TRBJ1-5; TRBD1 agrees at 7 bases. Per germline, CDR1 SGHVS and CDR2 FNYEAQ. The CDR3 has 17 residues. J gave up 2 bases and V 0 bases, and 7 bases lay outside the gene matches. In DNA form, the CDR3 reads TGTGCCAGCAGCTTAGCTACCGACAGGGTAGGCAATCAGCCCCAGCATTTT. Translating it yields CASSLATDRVGNQPQHF.

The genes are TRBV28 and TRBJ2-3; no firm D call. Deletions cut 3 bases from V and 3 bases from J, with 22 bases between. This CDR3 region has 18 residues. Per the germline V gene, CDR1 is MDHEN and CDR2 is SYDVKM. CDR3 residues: CASSFSIHIAGRTDTQYF. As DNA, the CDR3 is TGTGCCAGCAGTTTCTCCATCCACATAGCAGGCCGAACAGATACGCAGTATTTT.

DNA for the CDR3: TGTGCCAGCAGTTCCTCAACTAGCGGGAGGACCTACGAGCAGTACTTC. It codes for CASSSSTSGRTYEQYF. The chain uses TRBV6-5 and TRBJ2-7, with 12 bases lining up with TRBD2. CDR1 is MNHEY, CDR2 SVGAGI, per germline. The J segment lost 2 bases and the V segment lost 4 bases, leaving 6 bases of the junction unmatched. The CDR3 totals 16 residues.

The CDR3 reads CASSLLDSYEQYF. The CDR3 bases are TGTGCCAGCAGTTTATTGGACTCCTACGAGCAGTACTTC. The chain couples TRBV12-3 or TRBV12-4 to TRBJ2-1; D gene unclear. The assigned J gene may be wrong: the sequence end matches TRBJ2-7 better. The CDR3 runs 13 residues.

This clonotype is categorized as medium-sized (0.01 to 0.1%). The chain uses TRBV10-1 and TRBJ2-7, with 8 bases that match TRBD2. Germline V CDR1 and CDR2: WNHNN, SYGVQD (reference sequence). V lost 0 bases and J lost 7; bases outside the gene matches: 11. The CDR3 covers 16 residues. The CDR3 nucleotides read TGCGCCAGCAGTGAGTCTGGACTAGCTATCCCCGGGGAGCAGTACTTC. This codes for CASSESGLAIPGEQYF.

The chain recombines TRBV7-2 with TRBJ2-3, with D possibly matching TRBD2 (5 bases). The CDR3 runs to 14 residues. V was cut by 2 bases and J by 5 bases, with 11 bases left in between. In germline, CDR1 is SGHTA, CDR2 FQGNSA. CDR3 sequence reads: CASSLNSGGDTQYF. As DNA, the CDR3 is TGTGCCAGCAGCTTAAACTCTGGAGGAGATACGCAGTATTTT.

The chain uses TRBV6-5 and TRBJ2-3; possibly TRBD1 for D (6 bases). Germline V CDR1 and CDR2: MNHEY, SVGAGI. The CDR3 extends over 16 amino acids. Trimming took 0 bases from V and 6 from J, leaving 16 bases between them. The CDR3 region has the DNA TGTGCCAGCAGTTACTCGAGAGGGACACCCTCGGATACGCAGTATTTT. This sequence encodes CASSYSRGTPSDTQYF.

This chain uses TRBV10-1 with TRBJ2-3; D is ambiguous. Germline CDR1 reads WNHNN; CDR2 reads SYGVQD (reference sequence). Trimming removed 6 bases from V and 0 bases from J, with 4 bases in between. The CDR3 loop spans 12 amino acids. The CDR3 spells CASSYSTDTQYF. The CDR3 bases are TGCGCCAGCAGCTATAGCACAGATACGCAGTATTTT.

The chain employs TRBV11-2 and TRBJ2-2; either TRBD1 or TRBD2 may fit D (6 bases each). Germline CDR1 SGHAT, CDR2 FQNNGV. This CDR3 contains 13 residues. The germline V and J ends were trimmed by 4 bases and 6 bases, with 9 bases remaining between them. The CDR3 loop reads CASSYREAGELFF. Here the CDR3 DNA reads TGTGCCAGCAGCTACAGGGAGGCCGGGGAGCTGTTTTTT.

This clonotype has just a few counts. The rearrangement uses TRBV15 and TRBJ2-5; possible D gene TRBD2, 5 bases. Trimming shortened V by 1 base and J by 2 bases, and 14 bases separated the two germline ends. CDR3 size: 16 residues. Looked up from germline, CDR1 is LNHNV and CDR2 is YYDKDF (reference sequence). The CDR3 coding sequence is TGTGCCACCAGCAGAGGAAGCCTAGCCGTGCAAGAGACCCAGTACTTC. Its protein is CATSRGSLAVQETQYF. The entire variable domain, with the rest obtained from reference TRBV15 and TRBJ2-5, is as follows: DAMVIQNPRYQVTQFGKPVTLSCSQTLNHNVMYWYQQKSSQAPKLLFHYYDKDFNNEADTPDNFQSRRPNTSFCFLDIRSPGLGDTAMYLCATSRGSLAVQETQYFGPGTRLLVL.

CDR3 sequence reads: CASQQGSSGNTIYF. For the CDR3, the DNA is TGTGCCAGCCAGCAGGGGAGCTCTGGAAACACCATATATTTT. The chain is built from TRBV6-1 and TRBJ1-3, with TRBD1 as a possible D gene (6 bases). The germline gives CDR1 MNHNS, CDR2 SASEGT. Trimming left V 8 bases short and J 0 bases short, with 11 bases between. This CDR3 is 14 amino acids long.

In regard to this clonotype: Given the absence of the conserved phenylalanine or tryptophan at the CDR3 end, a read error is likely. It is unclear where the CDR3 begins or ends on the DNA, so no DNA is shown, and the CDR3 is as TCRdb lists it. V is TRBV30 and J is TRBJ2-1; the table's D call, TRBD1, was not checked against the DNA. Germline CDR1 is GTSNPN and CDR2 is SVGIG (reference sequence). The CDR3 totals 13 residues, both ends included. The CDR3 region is CAWSAMEDSHLRS.

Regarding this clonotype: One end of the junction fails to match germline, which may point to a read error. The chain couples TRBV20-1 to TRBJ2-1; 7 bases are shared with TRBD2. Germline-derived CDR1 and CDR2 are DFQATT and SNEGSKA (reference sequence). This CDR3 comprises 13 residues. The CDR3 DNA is TGCAGTGCTACTAGCGGCTCCTACAATGAGCGGTTCTTC. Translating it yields CSATSGSYNERFF.

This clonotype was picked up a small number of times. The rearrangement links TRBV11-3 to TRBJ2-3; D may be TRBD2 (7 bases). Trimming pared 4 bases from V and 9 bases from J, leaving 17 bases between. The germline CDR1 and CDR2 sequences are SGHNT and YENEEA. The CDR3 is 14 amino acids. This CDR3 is CASSSGGPSGTQYF. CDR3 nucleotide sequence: TGTGCCAGCAGCTCCGGGGGGCCTAGCGGAACGCAGTATTTT. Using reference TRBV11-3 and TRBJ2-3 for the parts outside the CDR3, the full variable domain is EAGVVQSPRYKIIEKKQPVAFWCNPISGHNTLYWYLQNLGQGPELLIRYENEEAVDDSQLPKDRFSAERLKGVDSTLKIQPAELGDSAVYLCASSSGGPSGTQYFGPGTRLTVL.